This T cell receptor beta chain was recorded in a study of Ad26.COV2.S vaccination and SARS-CoV-2 variants. Repertoires were generated with immunoSEQ multiplex PCR, while TCRdb's copy carries only in-frame clones and drops some. The sample lists roughly 390,000 clones, around nine tenths occurring once. The treatment: 19 received Ad26.COV2.S at low or high dose, single or two shots; about 5 received placebo; per-sample allocation not given. Specimens were obtained on day 63 following the first vaccine or placebo injection. With 3 bases removed from V and 7 bases from J, the gap between germline ends came to 7 bases. Germline CDR1 and CDR2: SGDLS and YYNGEE. CDR3 length: 11 residues.

The clonotype comes from a person aged 18 to 59 who received the Ad26.COV2.S COVID-19 vaccine or a placebo. Sequenced here: peripheral blood, sampled in a trial of Ad26.COV2.S vaccine versus placebo. The chain combines TRBV9 with TRBJ1-2; D unresolved. For the CDR3, the DNA is TGTGCCAGCAGCGGAATAGTTGGCTACACCTTC. It encodes CASSGIVGYTF.